The 30 T cell receptor beta chains below come from one sample, sequenced in a study. MiXCR, applied by TCRdb to the RT-PCR reads, yields one record per CDR3 protein. The sample holds about 680,000 distinct CDR3 sequences, approximately 15% seen once. The specimen was memory CD4+ T cells from blood. These TCRs come from a female donor in good health, serving as a healthy control.

This clonotype was observed many times. This rearrangement joins TRBV5-1 to TRBJ2-2; D remains unclear. The CDR3 runs to 13 residues. V lost 0 bases and J lost 11, with 11 bases in between. CDR1 and CDR2 (germline): SGHRS, YFSETQ. The CDR3: CASSLALDGELFF. Written as DNA, the CDR3 is TGCGCCAGCAGCTTGGCCCTGGACGGTGAGCTGTTTTTT.

This clonotype was seen many times. The V gene is TRBV20-1, the J gene TRBJ1-2; no definite D call. CDR1 is DFQATT and CDR2 is SNEGSKA in the germline V gene (reference sequence). The CDR3 runs to 11 residues. V lost 7 bases and J lost 4, with 10 bases in between. Here the CDR3 DNA reads TGCAGTGGCCGGGTCTTCTATGGCTACACCTTC. It yields the protein CSGRVFYGYTF.

This sequence joins TRBV7-2 and TRBJ2-7; 10 nucleotides align to TRBD2. The CDR3 extends over 15 amino acids. The germline gives CDR1 SGHTA, CDR2 FQGNSA. V dropped 5 bases and J dropped 4; count of bases not matched to a gene: 8. The DNA of the CDR3 is TGTGCCAGCAGCGGGAGCGGGGGGGTTGCGTACGAGCAGTACTTC. It translates to CASSGSGGVAYEQYF.

The chain employs TRBV20-1 and TRBJ1-1; D not certain. CDR1 and CDR2 (germline): DFQATT, SNEGSKA (reference sequence). This CDR3 has 13 residues. V was pared by 4 bases and J by 0 bases, with 9 bases between. In DNA form, the CDR3 reads TGCAGTGCTAAAGGGCCTTTGAACACTGAAGCTTTCTTT. As protein: CSAKGPLNTEAFF.

This clonotype occurred many times. The chain employs TRBV20-1 and TRBJ2-1; 12 nucleotides align to TRBD1. This CDR3 contains 12 residues. Germline CDR1 is DFQATT and CDR2 is SNEGSKA (reference sequence). The CDR3 bases are TGCAGGGGAGGGACAGGGGGCGGGGAGCAGTTCTTC. Protein sequence: CRGGTGGGEQFF.

This chain joins TRBV5-1 and TRBJ1-6; no reliable D call. V was cut by 2 bases and J by 8 bases, with 11 bases left in between. The germline gives CDR1 SGHRS, CDR2 YFSETQ. The CDR3 is 14 amino acids. CDR3 sequence reads: CASSLGGRDSPLHF. The CDR3 DNA reads TGCGCCAGCAGCTTAGGAGGGAGAGATTCACCCCTCCACTTT.

The chain employs TRBV6-5 and TRBJ1-6; the D gene is possibly TRBD1 (6 bases). CDR1 is MNHEY, CDR2 SVGAGI, per germline. The CDR3 has 13 residues. V lost 8 bases to trimming and J lost 7 bases, with 12 bases between them. CDR3 amino acids: CASHGQLNSPLHF. CDR3 DNA: TGTGCCAGCCATGGACAGCTAAATTCACCCCTCCACTTT.

The sample holds many counts of this clonotype. V and J are TRBV20-1 and TRBJ2-7; either TRBD1 or TRBD2 may fit D (6 bases each). The germline V and J ends were trimmed by 2 bases and 2 bases, with 22 bases remaining between them. This CDR3 comprises 17 residues. CDR1 is DFQATT, CDR2 SNEGSKA, per germline (reference sequence). Here the CDR3 DNA reads TGCAGTGCTAGAACTCTAGGAGGGGGAACCAAAACCTACGAGCAGTACTTC. Translation: CSARTLGGGTKTYEQYF.

The rearrangement links TRBV12-3 or TRBV12-4 to TRBJ1-4; D ambiguous. This CDR3 contains 14 residues. Trimming took 5 bases from V and 8 from J, leaving 15 bases between them. CDR3 region: CASSRQPGWEKLFF. The CDR3 region has the DNA TGTGCCAGCAGTCGACAACCGGGCTGGGAAAAACTGTTTTTT.

This clonotype was found a few times. The genes are TRBV19 and TRBJ2-1, with a possible D match to TRBD1 (6 bases). Trimming stripped 6 bases from V and 6 bases from J, with 15 bases between. From germline, CDR1 is LNHDA and CDR2 SQIVND (reference sequence). CDR3 length equals 14 residues. CDR3: CASSLRDTRNEQFF. The CDR3 nucleotides are TGTGCCAGTAGCTTGAGGGACACCCGCAATGAGCAGTTCTTC.

This clonotype was observed many times. J is TRBJ1-2 and V is TRBV20-1; D may be TRBD1 (6 bases). V lost 0 bases to trimming and J lost 3 bases, with 17 bases between them. The CDR3 consists of 16 residues. The germline V gene has CDR1 DFQATT and CDR2 SNEGSKA (reference sequence). The DNA of the CDR3 is TGCAGTGCTAGAGACGACGCCGCAGGGGCGCACTATGGCTACACCTTC. Amino acids: CSARDDAAGAHYGYTF.

This clonotype has ten or more counts. This chain joins TRBV20-1 and TRBJ2-3, with D hard to call. Germline loops: CDR1 DFQATT, CDR2 SNEGSKA (reference sequence). V gave up 3 bases and J gave up 4 bases, with 20 bases separating them. CDR3 length equals 16 residues. CDR3 sequence reads: CSARVDRAPPPDTQYF. The CDR3 coding sequence is TGCAGTGCTAGGGTGGATCGGGCTCCGCCCCCAGATACGCAGTATTTT.

The chain combines TRBV2 with TRBJ2-5; D is undetermined. The V and J ends lost 8 bases and 5 bases respectively, with 12 bases between them. Germline V CDR1 and CDR2: SNHLY, FYNNEI. The CDR3 totals 12 residues. The CDR3 bases are TGTGCCAGCCGTCTCGACGGGGAGACCCAGTACTTC. This sequence encodes CASRLDGETQYF.

A few counts support this clonotype. This chain connects TRBV3-1 to TRBJ2-1; TRBD2 is a possible D gene (6 bases). This CDR3 spans 16 amino acids. Trimming took 1 base from V and 2 from J, leaving 12 bases between them. The germline V gene has CDR1 LGHDT and CDR2 YNNKEL (reference sequence). CDR3 protein: CASSQVRRGTYNEQFF. CDR3 bases: TGTGCCAGCAGCCAAGTGCGGAGGGGAACCTACAATGAGCAGTTCTTC.

Ten or more counts support this clonotype. This rearrangement joins TRBV6-5 to TRBJ2-7, with D maybe TRBD2 (6 bases). Between the trimmed V and J ends, which lost 0 bases and 12 bases, there was a span of 18 bases. Germline loops: CDR1 MNHEY, CDR2 SVGAGI. This CDR3 contains 14 residues. This CDR3 is CASSYSPGETSRYF. The CDR3, as DNA: TGTGCCAGCAGTTACTCACCGGGGGAGACGAGTCGGTACTTC.

V is TRBV7-3 and J is TRBJ2-3; a weak D match, TRBD1 (6 bases). Germline values: CDR1 SGHTA, CDR2 FQGTGA. The CDR3 length is 14 residues. The germline V and J ends were trimmed by 4 bases and 2 bases, with 10 bases remaining between them. The CDR3 nucleotides read TGTGCCAGCAGCTCGGACAGAAACACAGATACGCAGTATTTT. Amino acids: CASSSDRNTDTQYF.

The chain carries TRBV20-1 and TRBJ1-4, with 8 nucleotides matching TRBD1. Germline loops: CDR1 DFQATT, CDR2 SNEGSKA (reference sequence). V lost 0 bases and J lost 6; bases outside the gene matches: 3. The CDR3 runs 14 residues. CDR3 DNA sequence: TGCAGTGCTAGAGATAGGACAGGGTATGAAAAACTGTTTTTT. It translates to CSARDRTGYEKLFF.

The rearrangement joins TRBV6-2 or TRBV6-3 to TRBJ2-3; 13 nucleotides align to TRBD2. Looked up from germline, CDR1 is MNHEY and CDR2 is SVGEGT. The CDR3 has 16 residues. V was pared by 6 bases and J by 6 bases, with 9 bases of the junction left unmatched. For the CDR3, the DNA is TGTGCCAGCAGCCACTGGACTAGCGGGAGCCCGGATACGCAGTATTTT. As protein: CASSHWTSGSPDTQYF.

This clonotype has at least ten counts. This chain joins TRBV6-1 and TRBJ2-6; D not certain. Trimming stripped 6 bases from V and 8 bases from J, with 11 bases between. Per germline, CDR1 MNHNS and CDR2 SASEGT. The CDR3 is 13 amino acids. The CDR3 DNA is TGTGCCAGCAGCCTCGGATCCTCCAACGTCCTGACTTTC. It yields the protein CASSLGSSNVLTF.

This clonotype was found a few times. The chain joins TRBV20-1 to TRBJ1-5, with 12 bases fitting TRBD1. V shed 1 base and J 6 bases; nucleotides not matched to a gene: 10. CDR3 size: 17 residues. Germline-derived CDR1 and CDR2 are DFQATT and SNEGSKA (reference sequence). The CDR3: CSARGRRDRGQRQPQHF. The CDR3 nucleotides are TGCAGTGCTAGAGGACGCCGGGACAGGGGGCAACGTCAGCCCCAGCATTTT.

This chain joins TRBV20-1 and TRBJ2-1; D is perhaps TRBD1 (6 bases). This CDR3 spans 14 amino acids. V lost 3 bases and J lost 5, with 14 bases in between. Germline lookup yields CDR1 DFQATT and CDR2 SNEGSKA (reference sequence). The CDR3 protein is CSARNRVNHNEQFF. In nucleotides, the CDR3 is TGCAGTGCTAGGAACAGGGTGAACCACAATGAGCAGTTCTTC.

The rearrangement joins TRBV5-1 to TRBJ2-2, with TRBD2 identical over 10 bases. The J segment lost 5 bases and the V segment lost 3 bases, leaving 7 bases of the junction unmatched. The germline V gene has CDR1 SGHRS and CDR2 YFSETQ. CDR3 length: 16 residues. In nucleotides, the CDR3 is TGCGCCAGCAGCTCCCCCTCTAGCGGGAGTACCGGGGAGCTGTTTTTT. Its protein is CASSSPSSGSTGELFF.

This clonotype was counted at least ten times. The rearrangement links TRBV12-3 or TRBV12-4 to TRBJ1-5; a weak D match, TRBD1 (5 bases). The CDR3 is 14 residues long. V lost 6 bases and J lost 0, with 9 bases in between. The CDR3 reads CASSGTVSNQPQHF. The CDR3 bases are TGTGCCAGCAGCGGGACCGTTAGCAATCAGCCCCAGCATTTT.

The chain joins TRBV7-2 to TRBJ2-2; TRBD1 aligns across 7 bases. The V gene's germline CDR1 is SGHTA and CDR2 FQGNSA. V lost 0 bases and J lost 7; bases outside the gene matches: 11. The CDR3 is 17 residues long. DNA of the CDR3: TGTGCCAGCAGCTTAGCAGGGGGCTCATGGAGTTACGGGGAGCTGTTTTTT. Amino acid sequence: CASSLAGGSWSYGELFF.

This clonotype was seen a few times. The chain is built from TRBV20-1 and TRBJ2-5; 8 bases are shared with TRBD1. This CDR3 has 12 amino acids. J lost 5 bases, V lost 5 bases, and 4 bases had no gene match. Germline V gene data show CDR1 as DFQATT and CDR2 as SNEGSKA (reference sequence). CDR3 coding DNA: TGCAGTGCTGACAGGGGCGGGGAGACCCAGTACTTC. It codes for CSADRGGETQYF.

The chain couples TRBV7-3 to TRBJ1-1, with 8 positions matching TRBD1. This CDR3 is 15 amino acids long. Unmatched junction bases numbered 5, after V lost 1 base and J lost 4 bases. Germline lookup yields CDR1 SGHTA and CDR2 FQGTGA. DNA for the CDR3: TGTGCCAGCAGCTTAATGGACAGGGTAGGCACTGAAGCTTTCTTT. Its translation: CASSLMDRVGTEAFF.

This clonotype was recorded many times. This chain uses TRBV6-5 with TRBJ1-6; the D gene is possibly TRBD1 (5 bases). Trimming pared 7 bases from V and 7 bases from J, leaving 17 bases between. This CDR3 comprises 15 residues. Per the germline V gene, CDR1 is MNHEY and CDR2 is SVGAGI. CDR3 DNA sequence: TGTGCCAGCACTCTCAGGCCAGGGTACAATTCACCCCTCCACTTT. The encoded protein is CASTLRPGYNSPLHF.

The CDR3 sequence is CASSYSWGTKNYGYTF. The CDR3 coding sequence is TGTGCCAGCAGTTACTCCTGGGGGACTAAGAACTATGGCTACACCTTC. V is TRBV6-5 and J is TRBJ1-2, with D possibly being TRBD1 (5 bases). Germline CDR1 MNHEY, CDR2 SVGAGI. Deletions cut 0 bases from V and 2 bases from J, with 13 bases between. This CDR3 is built from 16 residues.

The gene calls are TRBV21-1 and TRBJ2-3; the DNA was not compared with TRBD1, the D call given in the table. TRBV21-1 is tagged as a pseudogene. The CDR3 is 17 residues long. The CDR3 sequence is CASSSRDRGIHTDTQYF. The CDR3 bases are TGTGCCAGCAGCAGCCGGGACAGGGGAATACACACAGATACGCAGTATTTT.

This clonotype has ten or more counts. The chain has TRBV6-5 and TRBJ1-1, with TRBD1 matching over 10 bases. Trimming at V came to 6 bases and at J to 7 bases, leaving 5 bases not matched to a gene. The CDR3 consists of 13 residues. Germline assignment: CDR1 MNHEY and CDR2 SVGAGI. The CDR3 nucleotides are TGTGCCAGCAGGATCGGGACAGGGGTTGAAGCTTTCTTT. Protein product: CASRIGTGVEAFF.